The source of this T cell receptor beta chain is a study of cytomegalovirus exposure and HLA in healthy donors. Study information: Earlier, 150 million to 200 million T cells were analyzed, and around 100 million unique TCR beta sequences were found among them.

CDR1 is SGHTA and CDR2 is FQGNSA in the germline V gene. CDR3 length equals 14 residues. Between the trimmed V and J ends, which lost 0 bases and 2 bases, there was a span of 6 bases. PCR amplification relied on 60 Vbeta primers (plus 13 Jbeta primers). Only in-frame clones appear in the TCRdb table, and some are missing; sequencing was by immunoSEQ multiplex PCR. The sample lists around 72,000 clones, about 72% occurring once. Worth noting for this clone: Its specificity is not known.

Study-level findings and limits: The authors enumerated under 200 TCR beta chains as linked to cytomegalovirus.

The sequenced sample was PBMCs. The genes are TRBV7-2 and TRBJ2-3, with TRBD2 as a possible D gene (5 bases). The receptor was derived from a man between 35 and 55 years old in good health and CMV-seropositive. The CDR3 is CASSLALVTDTQYF. The CDR3 nucleotides read TGTGCCAGCAGCTTAGCACTAGTCACAGATACGCAGTATTTT.